The rows below give T cell receptor beta chains drawn from one sample of a study of T cell repertoires in cytomegalovirus infection. TCRdb independently ran MiXCR on the reads; one entry per CDR3 protein. The sample records about 260,000 distinct CDR3 sequences, roughly 9.1% being singletons. Sequenced sample: PBMCs. Receptor source: a human donor in good health (CMV status not recorded). Some clones in this sample may be carry-over from other donors' samples. Each CDR3 is given with its conserved first and last residue. Fields, in order: V gene, J gene, D gene, clone size, CDR3 DNA, CDR3 protein. A D gene is named only where the DNA matches it firmly. The size entry is marked missing in some rows and otherwise reads once, few, many or a size class.

v_call: TRBV7-2; j_call: TRBJ2-4; d_call: TRBD2; clone_size: many; cdr3_nt: TGTGCCAGCAGCTCTACCTTTAGCGGGAGGGCGGGCAAAAACATTCAGTACTTC; cdr3_aa: CASSSTFSGRAGKNIQYF
v_call: TRBV6-5; j_call: TRBJ2-7; d_call: -; clone_size: few; cdr3_nt: TGTGCCAGCAGTTACAGGGGGGACTCCTACGAGCAGTACTTC; cdr3_aa: CASSYRGDSYEQYF
v_call: TRBV7-3; j_call: TRBJ2-1; d_call: -; clone_size: many; cdr3_nt: TGTGCCAGCAGCCCTTTTGGTGGGGGGACGTTCAATGAGCAGTTCTTC; cdr3_aa: CASSPFGGGTFNEQFF
v_call: TRBV4-2; j_call: TRBJ1-4; d_call: TRBD1; clone_size: -; cdr3_nt: TGTGCCAGCAGCCAAGAGGTCAAGGGGACAGGAAATGAAAAACTGTTTTTT; cdr3_aa: CASSQEVKGTGNEKLFF
v_call: TRBV20-1; j_call: TRBJ2-3; d_call: -; clone_size: -; cdr3_nt: TGCAGTGCTAGAGGCCAGGCGCTGGGTAGCACAGATACGCAGTATTTT; cdr3_aa: CSARGQALGSTDTQYF
v_call: TRBV7-8; j_call: TRBJ1-2; d_call: -; clone_size: many; cdr3_nt: TGTGCCAGCAGCCCCCCGGGCAGCTATGGCTACACCTTC; cdr3_aa: CASSPPGSYGYTF
v_call: TRBV7-2; j_call: TRBJ2-1; d_call: TRBD2; clone_size: -; cdr3_nt: TGTGCCAGCAGGCGCGACAGACTAGCGGGGAGGGATGAGCAGTTCTTC; cdr3_aa: CASRRDRLAGRDEQFF
v_call: TRBV6-2/TRBV6-3; j_call: TRBJ1-2; d_call: -; clone_size: many; cdr3_nt: TGTGCCAGCAGTTACGTCGGGGCTTATGGCTACACCTTC; cdr3_aa: CASSYVGAYGYTF
v_call: TRBV7-2; j_call: TRBJ2-7; d_call: TRBD1; clone_size: few; cdr3_nt: TGTGCCAGCGCCAAAGGGACAGTGAGCTACGAGCAGTACTTC; cdr3_aa: CASAKGTVSYEQYF
v_call: TRBV18; j_call: TRBJ1-2; d_call: -; clone_size: many; cdr3_nt: TGTGCCAGCTCACCGAACAGGGTAAATCCTTATGGCTACACCTTC; cdr3_aa: CASSPNRVNPYGYTF
v_call: TRBV28; j_call: TRBJ2-5; d_call: TRBD1; clone_size: many; cdr3_nt: TGTGCCAGCAGTTCCCCGGGACAGGGGGCGCGAGAGACCCAGTACTTC; cdr3_aa: CASSSPGQGARETQYF
v_call: TRBV12-3/TRBV12-4; j_call: TRBJ2-3; d_call: TRBD1; clone_size: many; cdr3_nt: TGTGCCAGCAACCCAATTTGGGGACAGACCACAGATACGCAGTATTTT; cdr3_aa: CASNPIWGQTTDTQYF
v_call: TRBV19; j_call: TRBJ2-7; d_call: TRBD1; clone_size: many; cdr3_nt: TGTGCCAGTATGCCAACGGGACAGGTGCCCTCCTACGAGCAGTACTTC; cdr3_aa: CASMPTGQVPSYEQYF
v_call: TRBV28; j_call: TRBJ2-5; d_call: -; clone_size: many; cdr3_nt: TGTGCCAGCACCTCCGTGGCAGGGGAGACCCAGTACTTC; cdr3_aa: CASTSVAGETQYF
v_call: TRBV7-2; j_call: TRBJ1-5; d_call: -; clone_size: many; cdr3_nt: TGTGCCAGCAGGCTGGGTGCAGGGAGCAATCAGCCCCAGCATTTT; cdr3_aa: CASRLGAGSNQPQHF
v_call: TRBV28; j_call: TRBJ1-3; d_call: TRBD1; clone_size: many; cdr3_nt: TGTGCCAGCAGCACGGGACAGGGGATTAGGCACACCATATATTTT; cdr3_aa: CASSTGQGIRHTIYF
v_call: TRBV29-1; j_call: TRBJ1-5; d_call: -; clone_size: many; cdr3_nt: TGCAGCGTCGTCACAGGCCCCCATCAGCCCCAGCATTTT; cdr3_aa: CSVVTGPHQPQHF
v_call: TRBV6-6; j_call: TRBJ1-5; d_call: TRBD1; clone_size: many; cdr3_nt: TGTGCCAGCAGCTCCGTTCTCCGGGACAGGGGGAATCAGCCCCAGCATTTT; cdr3_aa: CASSSVLRDRGNQPQHF
v_call: TRBV7-2; j_call: TRBJ2-2; d_call: TRBD2; clone_size: many; cdr3_nt: TGTGCCAGCAGCTTAATCACTAGCGGGAGCCGAACCGGGGAGCTGTTTTTT; cdr3_aa: CASSLITSGSRTGELFF
v_call: TRBV6-1; j_call: TRBJ1-1; d_call: TRBD1; clone_size: few; cdr3_nt: TGTGCCAGCAGTCCCCACCGGGGGACAGGGTTCACTGAAGCTTTCTTT; cdr3_aa: CASSPHRGTGFTEAFF
v_call: TRBV5-1; j_call: TRBJ1-5; d_call: -; clone_size: few; cdr3_nt: TGCGCCAGCAGCCCGGACAGCGAACGTCAGCCCCAGCATTTT; cdr3_aa: CASSPDSERQPQHF
v_call: TRBV20-1; j_call: TRBJ2-3; d_call: -; clone_size: many; cdr3_nt: TGCAGTGCTAGAGACCCTTTGAGAGCAGATACGCAGTATTTT; cdr3_aa: CSARDPLRADTQYF
v_call: TRBV7-2; j_call: TRBJ2-1; d_call: TRBD2; clone_size: many; cdr3_nt: TGTGCCAGCAGTCCGCAGACTAGCGGGACTTACAATGAGCAGTTCTTC; cdr3_aa: CASSPQTSGTYNEQFF
v_call: TRBV7-9; j_call: TRBJ2-7; d_call: TRBD2; clone_size: many; cdr3_nt: TGTGCCAGCTCCGCCCTTGGACTAGCGGGAGGGCCATACGAGCAGTACTTC; cdr3_aa: CASSALGLAGGPYEQYF